Described below is a single T cell receptor beta chain sequence and its context. Some clones are missing from TCRdb's copy, which holds only in-frame ones; the method was immunoSEQ multiplex PCR. The sample holds about 38,000 clones, 80% to 95% seen once. The data originate from a study of PD-L1 blockade in urothelial cancer. Study-level information: Between 0 and 3 chemotherapy regimens preceded treatment for each patient.

All patients handed over anywhere from 1 to 8 samples, pretreatment and on-treatment. Germline CDR1 and CDR2: MDHEN and SYDVKM. V lost 3 bases to trimming and J lost 0 bases; unmatched junction nucleotides: 7. CDR3 size: 16 residues. The starting material was PBMCs, obtained around atezolizumab (anti-PD-L1) treatment. The clonotype was recovered from a man in his 70s with urothelial cancer. The chain joins TRBV28 to TRBJ1-1; 7 bases align to TRBD1. Here the CDR3 DNA reads TGTGCCAGCAGTTTTAAGGCCGACAGGGTGAACACTGAAGCTTTCTTT. It yields the protein CASSFKADRVNTEAFF. Using reference TRBV28 and TRBJ1-1 for the parts outside the CDR3, the full variable domain is DVKVTQSSRYLVKRTGEKVFLECVQDMDHENMFWYRQDPGLGLRLIYFSYDVKMKEKGDIPEGYSVSREKKERFSLILESASTNQTSMYLCASSFKADRVNTEAFFGQGTRLTVV.